The sequence of this T cell receptor beta chain was determined in a study of T cells in Graves' hyperthyroidism and ophthalmopathy. The overall study: Once the initial diagnosis was made, peripheral blood was obtained before any treatment.

It was RNA transcripts that yielded the amplified TCR beta CDR3 regions. An initial round of RT-PCR targeting the TCR CDR3 relied on the HTBI primer set. One entry per CDR3 protein, called by TCRdb with MiXCR from the multiplex PCR reads. The data hold about 640,000 distinct CDR3 sequences, with about 20% observed a single time. Many counts were recorded for this clonotype. Trimming left V 2 bases short and J 1 base short, with 11 bases between. Germline-derived CDR1 and CDR2 are KGHSH and LQKENI. The CDR3 spans 15 residues. The sample was blood. The TCR comes from a man aged 30-40 years with Graves' ophthalmopathy. V usage is TRBV18 and J usage is TRBJ1-1; D unclear. The CDR3: CASSPFEGTNTEAFF. The CDR3 nucleotides are TGTGCCAGCTCACCATTTGAGGGAACGAACACTGAAGCTTTCTTT.